A selection of T cell receptor beta chains follows, all from one sample in a study of blood T cells in healthy people across ages. TCRdb re-called the 5' RACE reads with MiXCR, one entry per CDR3 protein. The data hold about 700,000 distinct CDR3 sequences, with about 30% observed a single time. Sequencing was carried out using blood. The receptors shown here come from an elderly woman in good health. CDR3s leave out the opening cysteine and the closing phenylalanine or tryptophan. The D gene is left open where the match is weak. Expanded clones are given a class, and other clones once, few, many or no size at all.

CDR3aa | v_gene | abundance | d_gene | j_gene
SASTGTGLDGTQY | TRBV20-1 | - | TRBD1 | -
SASGNEWNTEAF | TRBV20-1 | - | - | TRBJ1-1
SAREPGRGDEKLF | TRBV20-1 | - | - | TRBJ1-4
ATSDSELAGNTEAF | TRBV24-1 | - | - | TRBJ1-1
ASSPGTSGVGDTQY | TRBV7-8 | few | TRBD2 | TRBJ2-3
ASSLGDGLYEQY | TRBV12-3/TRBV12-4 | - | - | TRBJ2-7
ASSLGDREYEQF | TRBV13 | many | TRBD1 | TRBJ2-1
ASSLSGSSTGELF | TRBV11-2 | - | - | TRBJ2-2
ASREPDDKETQY | TRBV2 | few | - | TRBJ2-5
ASSQETVGGRDNEQF | TRBV4-2 | many | - | TRBJ2-1
ASSVAGAGVPQETQY | TRBV9 | many | TRBD2 | TRBJ2-5
ASSLVRSGGANEQF | TRBV7-2 | many | TRBD2 | TRBJ2-1
ASSLFSTGVNTEAF | TRBV5-1 | many | TRBD1 | TRBJ1-1
ATSDNLSERGETQY | TRBV24-1 | many | - | TRBJ2-5
SASAFVSGGAETQY | TRBV20-1 | many | TRBD2 | TRBJ2-5
ASSRGTGSNEKLF | TRBV5-1 | few | TRBD1 | TRBJ1-4
SASPITNEQF | TRBV20-1 | many | - | TRBJ2-1
ASSQESLGEQY | TRBV4-2 | few | - | -
ASSSYPFEGSSYEQF | TRBV7-8 | - | - | -
ASSLALAKNIQY | TRBV11-2 | few | - | TRBJ2-4
SARDGRTSGEYNEQF | TRBV20-1 | many | TRBD2 | TRBJ2-1
SAREGLPPLRYEQY | TRBV20-1 | many | - | TRBJ2-7
ASSLSSYEQY | TRBV7-2 | many | - | TRBJ2-7
CARPPLAGVYEQY | TRBV20-1 | - | TRBD2 | TRBJ2-7
ASSLVGGAGSYEQY | TRBV7-2 | many | - | TRBJ2-7
ASSQVGTGNEKLF | TRBV4-1 | - | TRBD1 | TRBJ1-4
ASSFLTSGGHIQY | TRBV5-6 | - | TRBD2 | TRBJ2-4
ASSLGTGGSYGYT | TRBV7-2 | many | TRBD1 | TRBJ1-2
ASCRTSGIIDTQY | TRBV27 | few | TRBD2 | TRBJ2-3
ASSAGGFTGELF | TRBV5-1 | few | TRBD1 | TRBJ2-2
AWSVIDGGELF | TRBV30 | - | - | TRBJ2-2
SARQGLSYNEQF | TRBV20-1 | many | - | TRBJ2-1
SARDIRTSSNEQY | TRBV20-1 | many | - | TRBJ2-7
ASSVTGGAMRNEQY | TRBV6-1 | many | - | TRBJ2-7
ASSSTGTNYNEQF | TRBV7-8 | - | - | TRBJ2-1
ASSPGTSGWSRSPYNEQF | TRBV7-2 | - | TRBD2 | TRBJ2-1
ASSRREEGETQY | TRBV9 | - | - | -
ASSYSNSNTGELF | TRBV6-2/TRBV6-3 | - | - | TRBJ2-2
ASSTGQASSSLH | TRBV5-1 | many | TRBD1 | TRBJ1-6
RARVADTQY | TRBV20-1 | - | - | TRBJ2-3
AWSPQGYEKLF | TRBV30 | - | - | TRBJ1-4
AWSTTNNEQF | TRBV30 | many | - | TRBJ2-1
ATSDFLSPGRSTGELF | TRBV24-1 | few | - | TRBJ2-2
SASASGGGWAQETQY | TRBV20-1 | many | - | TRBJ2-5
ASSLGREAQY | TRBV5-1 | - | TRBD2 | TRBJ2-7
ASSLGLARYQETQY | TRBV7-2 | many | - | TRBJ2-5
ASSLSHAYNEQF | TRBV7-6 | many | - | TRBJ2-1
ASSLTSAVAGVREQF | TRBV7-9 | - | TRBD2 | TRBJ2-1